The present entry profiles one T cell receptor (beta chain) with its context. Its antigen is unknown. This CDR3 comprises 15 residues. Germline values: CDR1 MNHEY, CDR2 SMNVEV (reference sequence). V lost 6 bases and J lost 4; bases outside the gene matches: 12. The method was immunoSEQ multiplex PCR; TCRdb's version includes in-frame clones alone and lacks a portion of them. The table lists 73,000 or so clones, roughly four fifths of them singletons. The entry originates in a study of T cell responses to AZD1222 COVID-19 vaccine. Study-level results: Spike-specific TCR depth and breadth grew after two AZD1222 doses. The donor group comprised mostly white British people and more females; the analysis possibly underestimated clonal diversity.

This rearrangement joins TRBV27 to TRBJ2-7; 7 bases match TRBD1. The receptor comes from an adult in good health. This material consisted of peripheral blood, taken on day 0 of AZD1222 vaccination. The CDR3 sequence is CASRSGQDPPYEQYF. CDR3 bases: TGTGCCAGCAGATCCGGACAGGACCCCCCTTACGAGCAGTACTTC.